This TCR beta chain was sequenced during a study of T cells in Graves' hyperthyroidism and ophthalmopathy. General study points: Separating ophthalmopathy from stable hyperthyroidism was achieved by a 13 V-J model.

In this sample, this clonotype turned up many times. Its specificity is unknown. Amplification targeted TCR beta CDR3 regions from RNA transcripts. Initially, a first-round RT-PCR of the TCR CDR3 employed the HTBI primer set. Each CDR3 protein gets one entry after TCRdb re-called the multiplex PCR reads with MiXCR. The data contain 250,000 to 350,000 distinct CDR3 sequences, around 17% of them singletons. Exclusion of a patient resulted from uncontrolled infection, other autoimmune disease, pregnancy or lactation. Isolation of PBMCs was performed on 9.5 to 10 ml fresh peripheral blood. V shed 6 bases and J shed 4 bases, with 24 bases lying between them. The CDR3 has 17 amino acids.

The specimen was blood. This TCR derives from a man aged 25-45 years with Graves' hyperthyroidism. V gene TRBV12-3 or TRBV12-4 combines with J gene TRBJ1-1; D may be TRBD1 (5 bases). The CDR3 region is CASSLGARLGGGTEAFF. The DNA of the CDR3 is TGTGCCAGCAGCCTAGGGGCAAGGCTGGGCGGGGGCACTGAAGCTTTCTTT.